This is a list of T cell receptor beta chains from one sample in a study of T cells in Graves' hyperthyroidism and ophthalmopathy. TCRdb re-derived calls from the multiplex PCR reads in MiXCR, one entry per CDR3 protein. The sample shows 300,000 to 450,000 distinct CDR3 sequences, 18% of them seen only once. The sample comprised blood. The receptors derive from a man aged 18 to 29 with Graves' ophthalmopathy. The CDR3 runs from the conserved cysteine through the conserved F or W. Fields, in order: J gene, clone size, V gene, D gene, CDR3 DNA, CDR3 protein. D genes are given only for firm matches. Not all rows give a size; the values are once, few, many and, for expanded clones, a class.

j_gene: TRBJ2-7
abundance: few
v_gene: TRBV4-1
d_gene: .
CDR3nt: TGCGCCAGCAGCCAAGATTGGCGGATCAACTACGAGCAGTACTTC
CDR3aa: CASSQDWRINYEQYF

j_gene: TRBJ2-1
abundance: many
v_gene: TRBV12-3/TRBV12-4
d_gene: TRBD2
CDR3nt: TGTGCCAGCAGTCTATCTAGCGGGGATGAGCAGTTCTTC
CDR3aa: CASSLSSGDEQFF

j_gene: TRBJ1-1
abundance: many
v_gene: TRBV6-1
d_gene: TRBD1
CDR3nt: TGTGCCAGCACCACCGGGACAGGGTCGGGGACTGAAGCTTTCTTT
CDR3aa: CASTTGTGSGTEAFF

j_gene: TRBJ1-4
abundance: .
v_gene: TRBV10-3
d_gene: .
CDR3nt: TGTGCCATCAGTGAGTCAGGGCGGAAACTGTTTTTT
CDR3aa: CAISESGRKLFF

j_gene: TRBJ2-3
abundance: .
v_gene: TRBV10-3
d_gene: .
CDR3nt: TGTGCCACCACGAAACGGGTAACCATGGAGGATACGCAGTATTTT
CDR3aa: CATTKRVTMEDTQYF

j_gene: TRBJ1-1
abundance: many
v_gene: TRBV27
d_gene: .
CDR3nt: TGTGCCAGCAGTTGGGAGGGTTCCATGAACACTGAAGCTTTCTTT
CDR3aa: CASSWEGSMNTEAFF

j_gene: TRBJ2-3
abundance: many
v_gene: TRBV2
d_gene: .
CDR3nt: TGTGCCAGCAGTGACCCCAACCCGCAGTATTTT
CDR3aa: CASSDPNPQYF

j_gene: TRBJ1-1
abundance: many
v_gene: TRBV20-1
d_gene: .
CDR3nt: TGCAGTCCCCCGGGCGCGGGCACTGAAGCTTTCTTT
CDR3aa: CSPPGAGTEAFF

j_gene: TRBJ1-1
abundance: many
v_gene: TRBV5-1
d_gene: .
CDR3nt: TGCGCCAGCAGGGACCACAACACTGAAGCTTTCTTT
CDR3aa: CASRDHNTEAFF

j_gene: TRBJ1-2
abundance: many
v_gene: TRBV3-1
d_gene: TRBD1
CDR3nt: TGTGCCAGCAGCCAAGATCTTCATGGCAGGGGGCTCAGTGGCTACACCTTC
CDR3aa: CASSQDLHGRGLSGYTF

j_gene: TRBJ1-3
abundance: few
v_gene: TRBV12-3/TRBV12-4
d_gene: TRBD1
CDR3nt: TGTGCCAGCAGTTTTGGGACAGGATACTCTGGAAACACCATATATTTT
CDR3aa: CASSFGTGYSGNTIYF

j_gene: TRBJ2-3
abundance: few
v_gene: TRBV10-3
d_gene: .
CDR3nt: TGTGCCATCAGTGAGCGGTATGGAGTCCGGAAAGGGGACGGTCAATTTCCAGATACGCAGTATTTT
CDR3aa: CAISERYGVRKGDGQFPDTQYF

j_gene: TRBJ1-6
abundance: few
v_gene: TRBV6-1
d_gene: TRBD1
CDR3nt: TGTGCCAGCAGTCAAACACCGGGACAGGGCCAAAATTCACCCCTCCACTTT
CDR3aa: CASSQTPGQGQNSPLHF

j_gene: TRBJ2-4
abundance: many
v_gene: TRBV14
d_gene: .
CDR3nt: TGTGCCAGCAGCCAAGATGTCCGGTCACCAGAGGACATTCAGTACTTC
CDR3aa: CASSQDVRSPEDIQYF

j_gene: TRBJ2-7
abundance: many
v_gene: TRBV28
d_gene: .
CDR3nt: TGTGCCAGCAGTTTCAGTGTCTCCTACGAGCAGTACTTC
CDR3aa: CASSFSVSYEQYF

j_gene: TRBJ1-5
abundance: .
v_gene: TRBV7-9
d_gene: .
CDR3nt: TGTGCCAGCAGCTTGTTTGTAGGCCCCGAGCCAAATCAGCCCCAGCATTTT
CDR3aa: CASSLFVGPEPNQPQHF

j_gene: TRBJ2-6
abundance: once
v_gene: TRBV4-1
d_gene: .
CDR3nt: TGCGCCAGCAGCCCCGACCGAGGGAAAGGCTCTGGGGCCAACGTCCTGACTTTC
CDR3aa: CASSPDRGKGSGANVLTF

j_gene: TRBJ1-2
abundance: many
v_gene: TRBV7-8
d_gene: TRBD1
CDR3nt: TGTGCCAGCAGCTTAGGGGGACAGGGGGACTATGGCTACACCTTC
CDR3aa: CASSLGGQGDYGYTF

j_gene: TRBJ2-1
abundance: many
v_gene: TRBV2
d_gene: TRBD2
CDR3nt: TGTGCCAGCAGTGAACAAGCGGGAGGGTACAATGAGCAGTTCTTC
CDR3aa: CASSEQAGGYNEQFF

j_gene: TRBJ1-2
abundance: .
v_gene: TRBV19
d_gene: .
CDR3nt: TGTGCCAGTAGTCCCCAGCTAGGTCATTATGGCTACACCTTC
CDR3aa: CASSPQLGHYGYTF

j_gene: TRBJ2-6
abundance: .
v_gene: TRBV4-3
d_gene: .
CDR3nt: TGCGCCAGCAGCCAAGCTGATTCCGGGGCCAACGTCCTGACTTTC
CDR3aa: CASSQADSGANVLTF

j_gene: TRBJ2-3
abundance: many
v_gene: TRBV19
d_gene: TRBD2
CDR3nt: TGTGCCAGTAGTATGACTAGCGGGGGGCCTCCACTTCGCACAGATACGCAGTATTTT
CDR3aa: CASSMTSGGPPLRTDTQYF

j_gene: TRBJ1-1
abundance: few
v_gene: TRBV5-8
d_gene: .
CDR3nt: TGTGCCAGCAGCTTAACCTGGACGGCTAACACTGAAGCTTTCTTT
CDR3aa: CASSLTWTANTEAFF

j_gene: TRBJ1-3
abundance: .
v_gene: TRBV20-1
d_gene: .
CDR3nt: TGCAGTGCTAGAGATCTAGCTGGAAACACCATATATTTT
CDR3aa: CSARDLAGNTIYF

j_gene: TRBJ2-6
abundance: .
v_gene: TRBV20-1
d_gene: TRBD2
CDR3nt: TGCAGTGCTAATGCGGGGGCTGGGGCCAACGTCCTGACTTTC
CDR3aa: CSANAGAGANVLTF

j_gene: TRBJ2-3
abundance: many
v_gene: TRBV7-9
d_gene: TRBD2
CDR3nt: TGTGCCAGCAGCTTAGCGAGGGCTAGCGGCGGTGATACGCAGTATTTT
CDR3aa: CASSLARASGGDTQYF

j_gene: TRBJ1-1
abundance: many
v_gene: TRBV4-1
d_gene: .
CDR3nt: TGCGCCAGCAGCCAAGAGGACTACTCCAACACTGAAGCTTTCTTT
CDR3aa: CASSQEDYSNTEAFF

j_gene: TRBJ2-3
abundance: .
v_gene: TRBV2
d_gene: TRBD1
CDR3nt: TGTGCCAGCAGCGCCCACCGGGACAGGGGGCCGGATACGCAGTATTTT
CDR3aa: CASSAHRDRGPDTQYF

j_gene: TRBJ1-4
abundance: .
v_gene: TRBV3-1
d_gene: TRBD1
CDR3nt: TGTGCCAGCAGCTTTAACCGGGACAGGGAGGTTTCCGCAACTAATGAAAAACTGTTTTTT
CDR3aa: CASSFNRDREVSATNEKLFF

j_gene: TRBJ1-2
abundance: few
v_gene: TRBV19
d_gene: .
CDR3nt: TGTGCCAGTCTTCCCCGACTTGACAGCCCGGCAGTTGGCTACACCTTC
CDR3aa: CASLPRLDSPAVGYTF

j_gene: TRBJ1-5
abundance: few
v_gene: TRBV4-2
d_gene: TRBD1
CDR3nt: TGTGCCAGCAGCCAAGAGGCAGGGGGAAGCAATCAGCCCCAGCATTTT
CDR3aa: CASSQEAGGSNQPQHF

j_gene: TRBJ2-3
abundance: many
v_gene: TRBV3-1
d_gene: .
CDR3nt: TGTGCCAGCAGCCGTGCGACTAGTTCAGATACGCAGTATTTT
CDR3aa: CASSRATSSDTQYF

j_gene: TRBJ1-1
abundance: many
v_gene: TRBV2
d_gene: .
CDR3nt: TGTGCCAGCAAGAGGACGGATACCATGAACACTGAAGCTTTCTTT
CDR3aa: CASKRTDTMNTEAFF

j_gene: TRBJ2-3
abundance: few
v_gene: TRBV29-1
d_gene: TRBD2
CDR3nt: TGCAGCGTTGCGGCTGGACTAGCGGGGGGGCTGGATACGCAGTATTTT
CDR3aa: CSVAAGLAGGLDTQYF

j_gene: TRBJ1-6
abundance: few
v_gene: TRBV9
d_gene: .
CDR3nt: TGTGCCAGCAGCGTAGCGGGCTCCCCAAATTCACCCCTCCACTTT
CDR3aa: CASSVAGSPNSPLHF

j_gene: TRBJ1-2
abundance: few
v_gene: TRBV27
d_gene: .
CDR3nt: TGTGCCAGCAGCACCGTTAAAGGCGGCTACACCTTC
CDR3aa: CASSTVKGGYTF

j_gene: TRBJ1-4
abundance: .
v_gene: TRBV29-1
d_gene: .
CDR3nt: TGCAGCGTTGCGGAGACAGCTAATGAAAAACTGTTTTTT
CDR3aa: CSVAETANEKLFF

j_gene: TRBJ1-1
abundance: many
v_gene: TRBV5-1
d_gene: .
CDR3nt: TGCGCCAGCAGACCCTACCCGGCCAGGGAAGCCAAGAACACTGAAGCTTTCTTT
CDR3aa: CASRPYPAREAKNTEAFF

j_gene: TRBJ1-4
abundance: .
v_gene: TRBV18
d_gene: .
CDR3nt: TGTGCCAGCTCAGAGGGGTCAGCTAATGAAAAACTGTTTTTT
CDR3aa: CASSEGSANEKLFF

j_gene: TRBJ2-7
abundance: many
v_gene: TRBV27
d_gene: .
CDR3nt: TGTGCCAGCAGTTTATTGGGAGGCCCTACCTACGAGCAGTACTTC
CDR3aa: CASSLLGGPTYEQYF

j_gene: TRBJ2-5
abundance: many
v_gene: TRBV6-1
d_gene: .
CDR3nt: TGTGCCAGCCACAATGTTAGGGGGGGGACCCAGTACTTC
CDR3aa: CASHNVRGGTQYF

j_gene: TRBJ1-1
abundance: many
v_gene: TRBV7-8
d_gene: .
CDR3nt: TGTGCCAGCAGCTTACGGGCGGATGCAGCTTTCTTT
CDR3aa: CASSLRADAAFF

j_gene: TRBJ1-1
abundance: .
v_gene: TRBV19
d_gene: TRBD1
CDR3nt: TGTGCCAGTAGATTACAGGGGGCCACTGAAGCTTTCTTT
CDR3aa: CASRLQGATEAFF

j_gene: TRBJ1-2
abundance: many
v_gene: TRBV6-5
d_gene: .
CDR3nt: TGTGCCAGCAGTTACGCAGGGTCTTATGGCTACACCTTC
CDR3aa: CASSYAGSYGYTF

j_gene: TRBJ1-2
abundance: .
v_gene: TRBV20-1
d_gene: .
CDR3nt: TGCAGTGCTAGCGAAACCTATGGCTACACCTTC
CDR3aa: CSASETYGYTF

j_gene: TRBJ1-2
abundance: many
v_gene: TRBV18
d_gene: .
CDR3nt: TGTGCCAGCTCACCGACCATGGGAGGGCATGGCTACACCTTC
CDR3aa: CASSPTMGGHGYTF

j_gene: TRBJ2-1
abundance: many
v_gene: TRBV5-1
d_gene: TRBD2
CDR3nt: TGCGCCAGCAGCCTCCCAGCGGGGGCCGCTTTTAATGAGCAGTTCTTC
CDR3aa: CASSLPAGAAFNEQFF

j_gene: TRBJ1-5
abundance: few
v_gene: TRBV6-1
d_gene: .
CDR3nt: TGTGCCAGCACCAACGTCGGCACCTATCAGCCCCAGCATTTT
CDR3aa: CASTNVGTYQPQHF